The entry below gives a single T cell receptor (beta chain) sequence along with its context. The data belong to a study of cytomegalovirus exposure and HLA in healthy donors. PCR was performed using 60 Vbeta and 13 Jbeta primers. Only in-frame clones appear in the TCRdb table, and some are missing; sequencing was by immunoSEQ multiplex PCR. The repertoire has about 240,000 clones, around 81% of them found once; the top ten carry approximately 8.4%. Germline V gene sequence: CDR1 MNHEY, CDR2 SMNVEV (reference sequence). This CDR3 region has 16 residues. V and J are TRBV27 and TRBJ2-5, with D possibly TRBD2 on 7 matching bases. The assigned J gene may be wrong: the sequence end matches TRBJ2-7 better. The sample taken for sequencing was PBMCs. The origin of this receptor is a woman in her fifties or sixties in good health and CMV-seropositive. The DNA of the CDR3 is TGTGCCAGCGTCCCAAAGGGGGGGATTGCCTCCTACGAGCAGTACTTC. Residues: CASVPKGGIASYEQYF.